This TCR beta chain came from a study of T cell responses to AZD1222 COVID-19 vaccine. Whole-study findings and limits: Seropositive AZD1222 recipients at baseline numbered only 5 to 7. Variant regions that are unmutated are reportedly the target of nearly half of spike-specific TCRs. Clonal diversity was possibly underestimated, and white British individuals and females predominated among donors. The study found vaccine-associated CD4 TCRs spanning spike, dominant at 160-218 and 743-854.

On this clone: What it binds is not known.

The repertoire was sequenced with immunoSEQ multiplex PCR; TCRdb's copy has only in-frame clones and lacks some. The sample records roughly 110,000 clones, under 90% being singletons. The trim removed 7 bases at V and 4 bases at J, leaving 6 bases unmatched. CDR1 and CDR2 from the germline V gene are SGHRS and YFSETQ. The CDR3 has 15 residues. The specimen was peripheral blood, collected on day 0 of AZD1222 vaccination. The source of this sequence is an adult in good health. This chain connects TRBV5-1 to TRBJ2-5; 14 nucleotides match TRBD2. CDR3 in amino acids: CASGTSGSLGETQYF. CDR3 coding DNA: TGCGCCAGCGGGACTAGCGGGAGCCTCGGAGAGACCCAGTACTTC.